A single sample gave rise to the 6 T cell receptor beta chains below, sequenced in a study of tumor and adjacent non-tumor tissue in lung cancer. No cell sorting was done before RNA was extracted from the tissue. TCRbeta libraries were built with three rounds of nested PCR, modified from ARM-PCR. Each CDR3 protein is one row after TCRdb ran MiXCR on the multiplex PCR reads. The sample lists around 200,000 distinct CDR3 sequences, less than 80% occurring once. Specimen: lung tumor tissue. These receptors all come from a man in his sixties with non-small cell lung cancer.

This clonotype came up many times. This chain links TRBV11-3 with TRBJ2-5; perhaps TRBD2 as D (5 bases). The CDR3 runs to 12 residues. In germline, CDR1 is SGHNT, CDR2 YENEEA. The V end was cut by 8 bases, the J end by 7 bases, with 14 bases between. The CDR3, as DNA: TGTGCCAGCGAGGTTCACGGAGGGACCCAGTACTTC. Translated, it gives CASEVHGGTQYF.

The table lists this clonotype with a few counts. The CDR3 loop reads CSAVGTGKINQPQHF. The DNA for the CDR3 is TGCAGTGCGGTCGGGACAGGGAAGATCAATCAGCCCCAGCATTTT. The rearrangement uses TRBV20-1 and TRBJ1-5; 9 bases are shared with TRBD1. CDR1 DFQATT and CDR2 SNEGSKA come from the germline V gene (reference sequence). CDR3 size: 15 residues. The V and J ends lost 6 bases and 3 bases, in that order; junction bases with no gene match: 9.

This clonotype was recorded at least ten times. V is TRBV6-6 and J is TRBJ2-1; 7 bases are a match to TRBD2. Germline loops: CDR1 MNHNY, CDR2 SVGAGI (reference sequence). This CDR3 is built from 16 residues. The trim removed 1 base at V and 0 bases at J, leaving 3 bases unmatched. The CDR3 DNA reads TGTGCCAGCAGTTACTACGGGGGGAGCTCCTACAATGAGCAGTTCTTC. Residues: CASSYYGGSSYNEQFF.

V gene TRBV4-2 combines with J gene TRBJ1-1; D is uncertain. The CDR3 runs to 14 residues. V gave up 6 bases and J gave up 2 bases, with 13 bases separating them. Germline V gene sequence: CDR1 LGHNA, CDR2 YNFKEQ. The CDR3 reads CASSIGRDNTEAFF. The CDR3 DNA is TGTGCCAGCAGTATCGGTAGGGATAACACTGAAGCTTTCTTT.

This clonotype was observed a few times. This sequence joins TRBV7-9 and TRBJ2-5; 7 bases fit TRBD2. Looked up from germline, CDR1 is SEHNR and CDR2 is FQNEAQ (reference sequence). The CDR3 totals 10 residues. V lost 11 bases to trimming and J lost 3 bases; unmatched junction nucleotides: 0. The CDR3 sequence is CAGGEETQYF. CDR3 coding DNA: TGTGCCGGGGGGGAAGAGACCCAGTACTTC.

As for this clonotype: The junction and the germline gene differ at one end; a read error may be behind it. The V and J genes are TRBV20-1 and TRBJ2-2; 7 bases map to TRBD2. This CDR3 has 15 residues. CDR1 is DFQATT, CDR2 SNEGSKA, per germline (reference sequence). The CDR3 nucleotides read TGCAGTGCTACAGCGGGATCCGGGGAAACCGGGGAGCTGCTTTTT. It codes for CSATAGSGETGELLF.